The present T cell receptor (beta chain) was sequenced within a study of human T cells and chemical hapten exposure. Study background: Epicutaneous patch tests delivered 0.01% DPC to the upper back, with evaluation at 6 days. Alopecia areata, totalis or universalis affected patients who were mostly female. Study-wide findings and caveats: Versus controls, expanded TCRs had significantly more large CDR3 similarity clusters.

This CDR3 has 13 amino acids. V lost 5 bases, J lost 4 bases, and 11 bases lay in between. In germline, CDR1 is DFQATT, CDR2 SNEGSKA (reference sequence). As regards this clonotype: The antigen is unknown.

The time point is: patch test 1, 2 weeks after DPC sensitization. As for treatment: therapeutic diphenylcyclopropenone sensitization with weekly scalp DPC. RNA extraction used unfractionated whole blood as the source of total RNA. TCRdb reanalysed the RACE reads using MiXCR and keeps one entry per CDR3 protein. The sample consists of nearly 80,000 distinct CDR3 sequences, 10% of them appearing once. J is TRBJ2-2 and V is TRBV20-1, with D tentatively TRBD1 or TRBD2 (5 bases each). The source is a woman between 45 and 65 years old with alopecia areata. Some clones in this sample may be carry-over from other donors' samples. The sequencing here drew on whole blood, taken in connection with sensitization to the hapten diphenylcyclopropenone (DPC). CDR3 loop: CSAPGPPTGELFF. The CDR3 region has the DNA TGCAGTGCTCCGGGACCCCCCACCGGGGAGCTGTTTTTT.